This TCR beta chain was sequenced during a study of OX40 agonist ivuxolimab in advanced cancers. CDR1 MNHEY and CDR2 SVGAGI come from the germline V gene. The length of the CDR3 is 16 residues. Trimming at V came to 0 bases and at J to 4 bases, leaving 7 bases not matched to a gene. Sequencing was performed with immunoSEQ multiplex PCR; in TCRdb, only in-frame clones are kept and a portion is missing. The sample has over 100,000 clones; over 85% are singletons. V usage is TRBV6-5 and J usage is TRBJ2-5; 8 positions agree with TRBD2. This TCR came from an adult with an advanced solid tumor such as melanoma, head and neck, liver or kidney cancer. The specimen comprised CD4+ or CD8+ T cells sorted from blood, sampled in a trial of the OX40 agonist ivuxolimab. CDR3 region: CASSYSRGGIGETQYF. Written as DNA, the CDR3 is TGTGCCAGCAGTTACTCGCGCGGGGGGATAGGAGAGACCCAGTACTTC.